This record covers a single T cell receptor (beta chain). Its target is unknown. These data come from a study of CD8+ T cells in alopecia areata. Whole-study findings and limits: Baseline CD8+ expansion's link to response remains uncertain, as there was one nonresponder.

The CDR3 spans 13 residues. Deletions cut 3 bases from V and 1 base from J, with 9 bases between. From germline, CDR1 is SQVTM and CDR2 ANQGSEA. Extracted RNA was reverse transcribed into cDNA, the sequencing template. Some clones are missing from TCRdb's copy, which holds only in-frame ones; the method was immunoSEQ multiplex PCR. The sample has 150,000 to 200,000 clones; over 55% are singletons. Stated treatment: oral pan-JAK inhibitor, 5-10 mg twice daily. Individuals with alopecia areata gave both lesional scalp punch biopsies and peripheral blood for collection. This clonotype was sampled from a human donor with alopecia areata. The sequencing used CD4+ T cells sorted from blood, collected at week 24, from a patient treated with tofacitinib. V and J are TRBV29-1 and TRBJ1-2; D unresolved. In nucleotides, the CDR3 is TGCAGCGTTGAGGAGGTGCGTAACTATGGCTACACCTTC. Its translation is CSVEEVRNYGYTF. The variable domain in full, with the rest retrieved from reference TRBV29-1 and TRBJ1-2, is SAVISQKPSRDICQRGTSLTIQCQVDSQVTMMFWYRQQPGQSLTLIATANQGSEATYESGFVIDKFPISRPNLTFSTLTVSNMSPEDSSIYLCSVEEVRNYGYTFGSGTRLTVV.